The clone carrying this T cell receptor beta chain has more than one count but fewer than ten. The source of the sample is a study of T-cell memory formation after mild COVID-19. In TCRdb, the 5' RACE reads were re-called with MiXCR into one record per CDR3 protein. Among under 450,000 distinct CDR3 sequences listed, 13% to 15% were seen once. Sample: PBMCs or a T cell subset sorted from them (not recorded which). This clonotype was obtained from a young man who had mild COVID-19 (a few samples of this study predate the infection). Cell type and time point are not known.

The CDR3 here is CASSPPPGRPRDTQYF. Here the CDR3 DNA reads TGTGCCAGCAGCCCCCCCCCGGGACGCCCAAGGGATACGCAGTATTTT. This chain uses TRBV7-9 with TRBJ2-3; the D call may be TRBD1 or TRBD2 (5 bases each). The V end lost 5 bases, the J end lost 6 bases, and 21 bases lay between the germline ends. Germline assignment: CDR1 SEHNR and CDR2 FQNEAQ (reference sequence). CDR3 length: 16 residues.